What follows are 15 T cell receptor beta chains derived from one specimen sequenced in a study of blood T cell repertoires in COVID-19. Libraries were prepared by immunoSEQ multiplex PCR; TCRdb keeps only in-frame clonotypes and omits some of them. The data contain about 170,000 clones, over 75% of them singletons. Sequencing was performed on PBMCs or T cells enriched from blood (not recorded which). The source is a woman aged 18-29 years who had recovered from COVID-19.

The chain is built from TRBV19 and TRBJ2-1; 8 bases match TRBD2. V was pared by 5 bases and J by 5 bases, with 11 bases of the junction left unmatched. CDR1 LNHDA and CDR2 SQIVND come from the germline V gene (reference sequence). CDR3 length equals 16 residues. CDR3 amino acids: CASSPLTSVGHNEQFF. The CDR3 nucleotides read TGTGCCAGTAGTCCTTTGACTAGCGTGGGACACAATGAGCAGTTCTTC.

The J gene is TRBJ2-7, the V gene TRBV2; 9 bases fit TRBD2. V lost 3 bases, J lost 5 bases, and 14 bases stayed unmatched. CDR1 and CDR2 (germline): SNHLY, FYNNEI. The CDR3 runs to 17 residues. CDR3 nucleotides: TGTGCCAGCAGTGAGGCGAAATCAGCGGGAGGCCCTAACGAGCAGTACTTC. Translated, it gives CASSEAKSAGGPNEQYF.

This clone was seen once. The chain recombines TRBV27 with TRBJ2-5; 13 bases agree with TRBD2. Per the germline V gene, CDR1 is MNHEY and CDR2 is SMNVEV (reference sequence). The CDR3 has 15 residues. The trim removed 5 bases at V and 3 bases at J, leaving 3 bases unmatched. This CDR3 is CASSRGLAGKETQYF. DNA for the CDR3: TGTGCCAGCAGTCGGGGACTAGCGGGAAAAGAGACCCAGTACTTC.

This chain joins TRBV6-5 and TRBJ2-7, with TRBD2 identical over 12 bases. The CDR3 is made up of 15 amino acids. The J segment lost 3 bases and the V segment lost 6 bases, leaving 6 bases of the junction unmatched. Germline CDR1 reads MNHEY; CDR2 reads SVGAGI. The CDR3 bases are TGTGCCAGCAGCCGGAAGACTAGCGGGAGCTACGAGCAGTACTTC. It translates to CASSRKTSGSYEQYF.

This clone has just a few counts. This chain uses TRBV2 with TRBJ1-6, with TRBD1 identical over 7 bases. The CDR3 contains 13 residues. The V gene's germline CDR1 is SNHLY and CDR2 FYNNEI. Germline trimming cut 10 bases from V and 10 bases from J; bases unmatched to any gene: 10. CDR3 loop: CATSRDSQSPLHF. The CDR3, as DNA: TGTGCCACAAGTCGGGACAGCCAGTCACCCCTCCACTTT.

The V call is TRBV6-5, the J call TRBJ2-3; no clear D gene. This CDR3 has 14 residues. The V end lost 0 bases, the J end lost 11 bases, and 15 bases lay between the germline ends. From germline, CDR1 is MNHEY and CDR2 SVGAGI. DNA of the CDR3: TGTGCCAGCAGTTACTCGATGGGCGAGAGTCAGCAGTATTTT. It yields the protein CASSYSMGESQQYF.

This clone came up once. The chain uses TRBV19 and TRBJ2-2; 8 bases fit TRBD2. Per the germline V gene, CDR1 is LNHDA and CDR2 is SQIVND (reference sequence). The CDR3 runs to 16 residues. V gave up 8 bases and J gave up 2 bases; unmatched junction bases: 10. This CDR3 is CASSDAGTRNTGELFF. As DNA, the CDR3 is TGTGCCAGTTCTGATGCCGGGACTAGAAACACCGGGGAGCTGTTTTTT.

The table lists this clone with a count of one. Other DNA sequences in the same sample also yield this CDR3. CDR3 in DNA: TGTGCCAGCAGCGTAGGAGGGACTAGCAGTTACGAGCAGTACTTC. This gives the protein CASSVGGTSSYEQYF. This sequence joins TRBV9 and TRBJ2-7, with 9 bases that match TRBD2. V trimming: 0 bases; J trimming: 4 bases; junction bases outside the gene matches: 5. There are 15 residues in the CDR3. The V gene's germline CDR1 is SGDLS and CDR2 YYNGEE.

This chain's CDR3 is CATSAGGGYEQYF. The CDR3 nucleotides are TGTGCCACTTCAGCGGGAGGAGGGTACGAGCAGTACTTC. The rearrangement joins TRBV28 to TRBJ2-7; 9 positions match TRBD2. Germline CDR1 is MDHEN and CDR2 is SYDVKM. The CDR3 extends over 13 amino acids. V shed 10 bases, J shed 4 bases, and the junction held 8 bases outside the gene matches.

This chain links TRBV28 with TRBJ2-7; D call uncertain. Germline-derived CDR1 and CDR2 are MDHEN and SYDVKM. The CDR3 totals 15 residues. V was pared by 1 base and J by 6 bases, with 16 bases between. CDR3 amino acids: CASSLYPRPPTEQYF. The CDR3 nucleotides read TGTGCCAGCAGTTTATATCCTAGGCCCCCCACCGAGCAGTACTTC.

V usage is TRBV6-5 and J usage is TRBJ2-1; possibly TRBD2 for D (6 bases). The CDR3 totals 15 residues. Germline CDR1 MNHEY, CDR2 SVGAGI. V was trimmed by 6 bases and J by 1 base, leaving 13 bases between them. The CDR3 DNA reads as TGTGCCAGCAGCCTGGCGGGAATATCCTACAATGAGCAGTTCTTC. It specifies CASSLAGISYNEQFF.

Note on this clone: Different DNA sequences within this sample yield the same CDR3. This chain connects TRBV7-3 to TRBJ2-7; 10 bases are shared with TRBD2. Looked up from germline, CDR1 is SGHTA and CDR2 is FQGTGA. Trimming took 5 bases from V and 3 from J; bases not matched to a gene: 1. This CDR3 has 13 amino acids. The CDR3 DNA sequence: TGTGCCAGCAGCCCTAGCGGGAGCTACGAGCAGTACTTC. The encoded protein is CASSPSGSYEQYF.

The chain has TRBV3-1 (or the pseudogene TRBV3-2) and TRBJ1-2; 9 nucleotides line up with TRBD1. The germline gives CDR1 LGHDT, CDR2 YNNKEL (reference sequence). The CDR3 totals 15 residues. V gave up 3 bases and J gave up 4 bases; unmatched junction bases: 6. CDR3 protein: CASSHGDRDLYGYTF. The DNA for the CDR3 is TGTGCCAGCAGCCATGGGGACAGGGACCTCTATGGCTACACCTTC.

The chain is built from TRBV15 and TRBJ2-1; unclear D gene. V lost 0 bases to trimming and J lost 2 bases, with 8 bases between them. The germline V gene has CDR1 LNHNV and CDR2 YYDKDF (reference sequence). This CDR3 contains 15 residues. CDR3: CATSRDDKPYNEQFF. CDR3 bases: TGTGCCACCAGCAGAGATGACAAACCCTACAATGAGCAGTTCTTC.

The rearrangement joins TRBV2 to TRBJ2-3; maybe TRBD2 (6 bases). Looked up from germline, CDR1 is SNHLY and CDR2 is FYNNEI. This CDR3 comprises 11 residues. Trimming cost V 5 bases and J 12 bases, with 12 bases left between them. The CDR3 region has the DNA TGTGCCAGCAGTCTCCGGGACTTCCAGTATTTT. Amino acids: CASSLRDFQYF.